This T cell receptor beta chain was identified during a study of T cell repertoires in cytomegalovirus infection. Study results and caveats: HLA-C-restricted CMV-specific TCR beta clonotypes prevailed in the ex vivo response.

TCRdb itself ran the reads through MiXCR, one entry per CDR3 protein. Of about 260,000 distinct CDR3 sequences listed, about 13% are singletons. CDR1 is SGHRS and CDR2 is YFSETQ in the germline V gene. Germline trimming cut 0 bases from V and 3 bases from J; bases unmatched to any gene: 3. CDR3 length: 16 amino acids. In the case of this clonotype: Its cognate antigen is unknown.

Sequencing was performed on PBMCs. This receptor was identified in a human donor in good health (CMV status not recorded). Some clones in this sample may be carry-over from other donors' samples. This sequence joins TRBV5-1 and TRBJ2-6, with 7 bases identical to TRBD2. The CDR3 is CASSLGLAFGANVLTF. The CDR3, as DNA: TGCGCCAGCAGCTTGGGACTAGCCTTTGGGGCCAACGTCCTGACTTTC.